A single count supports the clone carrying this T cell receptor beta chain. The antigen is not known. Using a J-beta primer mix together with a sample-barcoded 5' primer, a second PCR was run for about 6 to 11 cycles. TCRdb re-derived calls from the 5' RACE reads in MiXCR, one entry per CDR3 protein. The sample consists of about 510,000 distinct CDR3 sequences, around a quarter of them appearing once. These data come from a study of blood T cells in healthy people across ages. Study-level information: Through template switching, about one barcoded beta molecule was captured per two T cells, as measured in model experiments. Points from the study as a whole: Estimated diversity that came from one million T cells was considered an underestimate.

This sample also belongs to another study, concerning T cells of mothers and their children.

Sequenced sample: blood. The TCR sequence derives from a boy aged 2 to 10 in good health.

For the CDR3, the DNA is TGCAGTGCTAGAGATCCCAGGGACGGGTTTGGCTACACCTTC. It encodes CSARDPRDGFGYTF. This chain joins TRBV20-1 and TRBJ1-2; tentative D call: TRBD1 (5 bases). V dropped 0 bases and J dropped 7 bases, with 15 bases sitting between them. Germline assignment: CDR1 DFQATT and CDR2 SNEGSKA (reference sequence). This CDR3 spans 14 amino acids.